Following are 14 T cell receptor beta chains from one sample sequenced in a study of blood T cell repertoires in COVID-19. Clones were sequenced by immunoSEQ multiplex PCR, and TCRdb holds only the in-frame ones, with some missing. The sample carries about 210,000 clones, roughly 78% recorded once. Source material: peripheral blood. Receptor source: a woman in her forties with acute or convalescent COVID-19.

The CDR3 DNA is TGTGCCAGCAGCCAAGGGCGGGGCTACACCTTC. Translation: CASSQGRGYTF. The rearrangement joins TRBV4-2 to TRBJ1-2; D not resolved. Trimming stripped 1 base from V and 8 bases from J, with 5 bases between. The V gene's germline CDR1 is LGHNA and CDR2 YNFKEQ. This CDR3 is built from 11 residues.

This clone has a handful of counts. The same CDR3 can be traced to other DNA sequences in this sample. The chain carries TRBV2 and TRBJ2-7; tentatively, D is TRBD2 (5 bases). The germline V gene encodes CDR1 SNHLY and CDR2 FYNNEI. The CDR3 spans 14 residues. V lost 3 bases and J lost 4, with 13 bases in between. The CDR3 spells CASSDGGLAYEQYF. The CDR3 DNA reads as TGTGCCAGCAGTGACGGCGGTTTAGCGTACGAGCAGTACTTC.

The genes are TRBV25-1 and TRBJ2-3; D possibly corresponds to TRBD2 (6 bases). V lost 5 bases and J 1 base, leaving 16 bases between the germline ends. The germline V gene encodes CDR1 MGHDK and CDR2 SYGVNS. CDR3 length: 16 residues. In nucleotides, the CDR3 is TGTGCCAGCAGTTCCACACGGGGGTGGGGCACAGATACGCAGTATTTT. This encodes CASSSTRGWGTDTQYF.

CDR3 nucleotide sequence: TGTGCCAGCAGCCAGGGGACTAGCGGGGGGCGAGATACGCAGTATTTT. It translates to CASSQGTSGGRDTQYF. V gene TRBV11-3 combines with J gene TRBJ2-3; 15 nucleotides line up with TRBD2. The CDR3 loop spans 16 amino acids. Germline V lookup: CDR1 SGHNT, CDR2 YENEEA. With V trimmed by 5 bases and J by 5 bases, 5 bases remained unmatched.

CDR3 DNA: TGTGCCAGCAGTTGGGGAGTCCGTTCCTCAGAAGCTTTCTTT. This codes for CASSWGVRSSEAFF. The chain links TRBV6-5 to TRBJ1-1; D unresolved. Germline lookup yields CDR1 MNHEY and CDR2 SVGAGI. Deletions cut 4 bases from V and 8 bases from J, with 17 bases between. There are 14 residues in the CDR3.

The genes are TRBV29-1 and TRBJ1-2; TRBD1 matches 9 bases. Trimming took 5 bases from V and 0 from J; bases not matched to a gene: 1. The CDR3 consists of 13 residues. Germline assignment: CDR1 SQVTM and CDR2 ANQGSEA. CDR3 nucleotides: TGCAGCGTTACAGGGGGCCCTAACTATGGCTACACCTTC. This translates into CSVTGGPNYGYTF.

This clone occurred once. This chain connects TRBV30 to TRBJ1-3; tentative D call: TRBD1 (6 bases). Trimming left V 1 base short and J 1 base short, with 8 bases between. This CDR3 is built from 14 residues. Germline CDR1 GTSNPN, CDR2 SVGIG (reference sequence). The CDR3 sequence is CAWSEGGSGNTIYF. The CDR3 bases are TGTGCCTGGAGTGAAGGGGGTTCTGGAAACACCATATATTTT.

The J gene is TRBJ2-5, the V gene TRBV5-4; possibly TRBD2 for D (6 bases). Trimming shortened V by 0 bases and J by 5 bases, and 14 bases separated the two germline ends. The CDR3 totals 15 residues. The V gene's germline CDR1 is SGHNT and CDR2 YYREEE (reference sequence). The CDR3 here is CASSLAPASAETQYF. The CDR3, as DNA: TGTGCCAGCAGCTTGGCCCCGGCTAGCGCGGAGACCCAGTACTTC.

The chain employs TRBV6-5 and TRBJ2-2; TRBD2 agrees at 13 bases. Germline V gene data show CDR1 as MNHEY and CDR2 as SVGAGI. Trimming removed 4 bases from V and 6 bases from J; junction bases left unmatched: 5. CDR3 length: 16 residues. The CDR3: CASSWTSGSVSGELFF. CDR3 bases: TGTGCCAGCAGTTGGACTAGCGGGAGTGTCTCCGGGGAGCTGTTTTTT.

DNA for the CDR3: TGTGCCAGCAGGTCAGCGGGGGGGAGCTCCTACAATGAGCAGTTCTTC. Translation gives CASRSAGGSSYNEQFF. This chain uses TRBV7-9 with TRBJ2-1, with TRBD2 matching 10 bases. The CDR3 is 16 amino acids. The V segment lost 6 bases and the J segment 0 bases; nucleotides outside the gene matches: 5. Per the germline V gene, CDR1 is SEHNR and CDR2 is FQNEAQ (reference sequence).

The chain uses TRBV19 and TRBJ2-7; perhaps TRBD2 as D (5 bases). V was cut by 4 bases and J by 2 bases, with 9 bases left in between. The CDR3 is made up of 13 amino acids. CDR1 and CDR2 from the germline V gene are LNHDA and SQIVND (reference sequence). CDR3 sequence: CASSRGFPYEQYF. The CDR3 bases are TGTGCCAGTAGTAGAGGGTTCCCCTACGAGCAGTACTTC.

The chain links TRBV19 to TRBJ2-3; 7 bases are shared with TRBD2. Germline values: CDR1 LNHDA, CDR2 SQIVND (reference sequence). J lost 3 bases, V lost 1 base, and 4 bases had no gene match. The CDR3 has 15 amino acids. The DNA of the CDR3 is TGTGCCAGTAGTATAGCGGGAGGAGGAACAGATACGCAGTATTTT. Translation: CASSIAGGGTDTQYF.

The chain couples TRBV7-2 to TRBJ2-1; 9 bases are shared with TRBD2. The CDR3 is 15 amino acids. Per the germline V gene, CDR1 is SGHTA and CDR2 is FQGNSA. Germline trimming cut 2 bases from V and 8 bases from J; bases unmatched to any gene: 7. The CDR3 bases are TGTGCCAGCAGCTTATCGGCTAGCGGGGCCCATGAGCAGTTCTTC. Amino acids: CASSLSASGAHEQFF.

V and J are TRBV6-6 and TRBJ2-7, with 15 nucleotides matching TRBD2. CDR3 size: 14 residues. With 9 bases clipped from V and 4 bases from J, the junction kept 4 bases outside the gene matches. CDR1 and CDR2 (germline): MNHNY, SVGAGI (reference sequence). The CDR3 DNA is TGTGCCAGTCGCGGGACTAGCGGGGGGTACGAGCAGTACTTC. This translates into CASRGTSGGYEQYF.